Listed below are T cell receptor beta chains from one sample, sequenced in a study of neurological immune-mediated disorders. TCRdb reanalysed the 5' RACE reads using MiXCR and keeps one entry per CDR3 protein. Counted here are about 55,000 distinct CDR3 sequences, 4.2% occurring once; the ten biggest clones make up approximately 2.9%. Specimen: PBMCs. The receptors come from a man over 45 with multiple sclerosis. Each CDR3 is given with its conserved first and last residue. D genes are given only for firm matches. Not all rows give a size; the values are once, few, many and, for expanded clones, a class.

j_call d_call clone_size cdr3_length v_call cdr3_aa cdr3_nt
TRBJ2-6 TRBD1 many 17 TRBV6-5 CASSRWTGHSGANVLTF TGTGCCAGCAGCCGATGGACAGGACACTCTGGGGCCAACGTCCTGACTTTC
TRBJ2-4 NA many 14 TRBV12-3/TRBV12-4 CASSVGQGKDIQYF TGTGCCAGCAGCGTAGGTCAGGGGAAGGACATTCAGTACTTC
TRBJ2-1 TRBD2 many 16 TRBV7-9 CASSPKSGGGNNEQFF TGTGCCAGCAGCCCCAAAAGCGGGGGGGGTAATAATGAGCAGTTCTTC
TRBJ2-7 TRBD1 many 15 TRBV7-8 CASSPWTGGAYEQYF TGTGCCAGCAGCCCATGGACAGGGGGAGCCTACGAGCAGTACTTC
TRBJ2-5 NA many 11 TRBV6-5 CASSYDLAQYF TGTGCCAGCAGTTACGATTTGGCCCAGTACTTC
TRBJ1-3 NA many 13 TRBV21-1 CASSKFTGKTIYF TGTGCCAGCAGCAAATTTACTGGAAAAACCATATATTTT
TRBJ2-2 NA many 16 TRBV11-2 CASSLGDLGNTGELFF TGTGCCAGCAGCCTAGGGGACCTGGGGAACACCGGGGAGCTGTTTTTT
TRBJ1-2 NA many 13 TRBV4-1 CASSQAGPGSYTF TGCGCCAGCAGCCAGGCCGGGCCCGGGTCCTACACCTTC
TRBJ1-2 NA many 14 TRBV7-2 CASSSLGTNYGYTF TGTGCCAGCAGCTCGTTGGGGACGAACTATGGCTACACCTTC
TRBJ2-1 TRBD2 many 14 TRBV15 CATQRGDFYNEQFF TGTGCCACTCAGCGGGGGGACTTTTACAATGAGCAGTTCTTC
TRBJ2-1 TRBD2 many 16 TRBV28 CASRGTKKASGNEQFF TGTGCCAGCAGAGGAACCAAAAAGGCTAGCGGCAATGAGCAGTTCTTC
TRBJ2-1 TRBD2 many 16 TRBV6-5 CASSTTSGRNYNEQFF TGTGCCAGCAGTACTACTAGCGGGAGAAACTACAATGAGCAGTTCTTC
TRBJ2-5 NA many 15 TRBV5-1 CASSLEGLFWETQYF TGCGCCAGCAGCCTAGAGGGACTTTTCTGGGAGACCCAGTACTTC
TRBJ1-1 NA many 17 TRBV28 CASSPGGVDRMNTEAFF TGTGCCAGCAGTCCGGGGGGGGTTGATCGAATGAACACTGAAGCTTTCTTT
TRBJ2-3 NA many 17 TRBV20-1 CSARDPLSSGRRNTQYF TGCAGTGCTAGAGATCCTCTCTCTAGTGGGAGACGAAATACGCAGTATTTT
TRBJ2-3 NA many 17 TRBV7-2 CASSSNRVGEGTDTQYF TGTGCCAGCAGCTCCAACAGGGTTGGGGAAGGGACAGATACGCAGTATTTT
TRBJ2-7 TRBD1 NA 15 TRBV5-1 CASRQDRERAYEQYF TGCGCCAGCAGACAGGACAGGGAACGGGCCTACGAGCAGTACTTC
TRBJ2-2 NA many 15 TRBV24-1 CATSDPGSGTGELFF TGTGCCACCAGTGATCCTGGAAGTGGGACCGGGGAGCTGTTTTTT
TRBJ2-5 TRBD2 many 19 TRBV3-1 CASSQAHRFERGVQETQYF TGTGCCAGCAGCCAAGCTCACCGATTCGAACGGGGGGTTCAAGAGACCCAGTACTTC
TRBJ2-1 TRBD1 medium-sized 15 TRBV5-1 CANPGGTGSYNEQFF TGCGCCAACCCCGGCGGGACAGGGTCCTACAATGAGCAGTTCTTC
TRBJ2-3 NA many 16 TRBV5-6 CASSPIGGGGRYTQYF TGTGCCAGCAGCCCGATAGGAGGGGGGGGGAGATATACGCAGTATTTT
TRBJ2-7 NA many 12 TRBV5-6 CASSLLRYEQYF TGTGCCAGCAGCCTCCTCCGCTACGAGCAGTACTTC
TRBJ1-2 NA many 12 TRBV20-1 CSLTRPNYGYTF TGCAGCTTGACACGTCCTAACTATGGCTACACCTTC
TRBJ2-3 TRBD1 many 14 TRBV2 CASSHPGGWDTQYF TGTGCCAGCAGCCATCCAGGGGGTTGGGATACGCAGTATTTT
TRBJ1-1 TRBD1 many 14 TRBV2 CASSDTGGKTEAFF TGTGCCAGCAGTGATACAGGGGGCAAGACTGAAGCTTTCTTT
TRBJ1-3 NA many 17 TRBV5-1 CASSLGVGAPSGNTIYF TGCGCCAGCAGCTTGGGAGTCGGGGCCCCCTCTGGAAACACCATATATTTT
TRBJ2-1 TRBD2 many 18 TRBV6-4 CASSPIAGGLAAGLEQFF TGTGCCAGCAGTCCCATCGCGGGAGGTCTGGCGGCGGGCCTTGAGCAGTTCTTC
TRBJ2-3 TRBD2 many 19 TRBV27 CASSLSWLAGGKETDTQYF TGTGCCAGCAGTTTAAGTTGGCTAGCGGGAGGCAAGGAGACAGATACGCAGTATTTT
TRBJ2-3 TRBD2 many 15 TRBV6-4 CASSDDSGTTDTQYF TGTGCCAGCAGTGATGATAGCGGGACCACAGATACGCAGTATTTT
TRBJ1-5 NA few 15 TRBV5-1 CASKGGGRTRQPQNF TGCGCCAGCAAGGGCGGGGGCCGGACACGTCAGCCCCAGAATTTT
TRBJ2-6 NA many 20 TRBV27 CASSLVGHGGWVSGANVLTF TGTGCCAGCAGTTTAGTAGGCCACGGGGGATGGGTCTCTGGGGCCAACGTCCTGACTTTC
TRBJ2-1 NA few 16 TRBV5-1 CASSFIGLISYNEQFF TGCGCCAGCAGCTTTATCGGACTGATTTCCTACAATGAGCAGTTCTTC
TRBJ1-5 NA many 14 TRBV6-5 CASGAGHGEWPQHF TGTGCCAGCGGGGCTGGGCATGGGGAATGGCCCCAGCATTTT